There are a few counts of the clone carrying this TCR beta chain. The antigen remains undetermined. The data derive from a study of early T cells in non-severe SARS-CoV-2 infection. Germline V gene lookup returns CDR1 SEHNR and CDR2 FQNEAQ (reference sequence). The CDR3 is 17 amino acids. The J segment lost 0 bases and the V segment lost 5 bases, leaving 7 bases of the junction unmatched. Study-level points and caveats: Lookups in VDJdb leaned toward anti-spike CD8 responses and missed private and CD4 specificities.

Tagging with unique molecular identifiers was applied to individual cDNA molecules. TCRdb re-called the 5' RACE reads through MiXCR, storing one row per CDR3 protein. The sample holds about 67,000 distinct CDR3 sequences; 9.5% to 13% are singletons and the top ten take around 4%. The V call is TRBV7-9, the J call TRBJ2-1, with TRBD1 matching 10 bases. This sequence was found in an adult who was a healthcare worker with PCR-confirmed SARS-CoV-2 infection or an uninfected control (not recorded which). Sequences were obtained from whole blood. The chain's CDR3 is CASSEGQGISSYNEQFF. The CDR3 bases are TGTGCCAGCAGCGAGGGACAGGGGATTAGCTCCTACAATGAGCAGTTCTTC.